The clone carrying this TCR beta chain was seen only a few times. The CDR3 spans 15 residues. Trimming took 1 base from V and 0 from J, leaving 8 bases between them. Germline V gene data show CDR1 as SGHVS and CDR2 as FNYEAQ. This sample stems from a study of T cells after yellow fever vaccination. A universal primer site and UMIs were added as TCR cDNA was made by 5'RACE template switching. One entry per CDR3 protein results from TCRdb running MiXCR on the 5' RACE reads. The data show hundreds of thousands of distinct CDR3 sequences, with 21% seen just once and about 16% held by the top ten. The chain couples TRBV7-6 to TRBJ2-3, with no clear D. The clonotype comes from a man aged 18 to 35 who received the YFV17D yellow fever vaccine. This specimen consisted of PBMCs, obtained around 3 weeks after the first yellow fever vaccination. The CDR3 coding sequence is TGTGCCAGCAGCTTAGGGTCTCTTAGCACAGATACGCAGTATTTT. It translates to CASSLGSLSTDTQYF.